The next 10 T cell receptor beta chains were all read from a single sample in a study of identical twins (dated by TCRdb to 2016 to 2017). Libraries came from 5' RACE. TCRdb names Illumina HiSeq 2000 as the instrument used. The public reads were run again by TCRdb, first through fastp at Q25 and then through MiXCR, and only productive beta chains were kept. Entries that share a CDR3 protein sequence are merged under the most common genes and DNA. Counted in this sample were under 250,000 distinct CDR3 sequences; around 10% of them appeared once. Together, the top ten hold roughly 5% of the sample. The sample consisted of memory (CD45RO+) T cells sorted from blood. The cell subset or site label corresponds to: CD45RO+ enriched T cells. These receptors were collected from a woman under 30 in good health.

This clonotype has ten or more counts. This chain links TRBV3-1 with TRBJ1-1; D not certain. The CDR3 runs 14 residues. The germline V and J ends were trimmed by 2 bases and 6 bases, with 13 bases remaining between them. Germline V gives CDR1 LGHDT, CDR2 YNNKEL (reference sequence). The CDR3 nucleotides are TGTGCCAGCAGCCAACAACTTATAAGTTCTGAAGCTTTCTTT. This sequence encodes CASSQQLISSEAFF.

The sample holds many counts of this clonotype. This chain connects TRBV4-3 to TRBJ2-7, with a weak D call TRBD2 (6 bases). Trimming stripped 1 base from V and 2 bases from J, with 12 bases between. Germline CDR1 and CDR2: LGHNA and YSLEER. CDR3 length: 15 amino acids. Written as DNA, the CDR3 is TGCGCCAGCAGCCAAGTTTGGGGGGATACCTACGAGCAGTACTTC. Translating it yields CASSQVWGDTYEQYF.

The chain recombines TRBV20-1 with TRBJ1-2, with D uncertain. The CDR3 totals 14 residues. Germline lookup yields CDR1 DFQATT and CDR2 SNEGSKA (reference sequence). Trimming removed 0 bases from V and 2 bases from J, with 10 bases in between. CDR3 sequence reads: CSARDDPSNYGYTF. CDR3 nucleotide sequence: TGCAGTGCTAGAGACGATCCATCGAACTATGGCTACACCTTC.

This clonotype has only a few counts. V usage is TRBV5-6 and J usage is TRBJ2-7; perhaps TRBD1 as D (5 bases). CDR1 is SGHDT and CDR2 is YYEEEE in the germline V gene. The CDR3 contains 15 residues. Trimming stripped 2 bases from V and 5 bases from J, with 17 bases between. This CDR3 is CASSFGAGMSDEQYF. The CDR3 nucleotides read TGTGCCAGCAGCTTTGGGGCAGGGATGAGCGACGAGCAGTACTTC.

Concerning this clonotype itself: This clone may be a read error of a much larger clone one base away. Here the CDR3 omits its conserved ending phenylalanine or tryptophan, so a read error is the likely source. V is TRBV10-3 and J is TRBJ2-5, with 8 positions matching TRBD2. The CDR3 length is 13 residues. V was clipped by 4 bases and J by 3 bases; unmatched bases: 1. Germline V lookup: CDR1 ENHRY, CDR2 SYGVKD. This chain's CDR3 is CAISGAGEETQYS. The DNA of the CDR3 is TGTGCCATCAGTGGAGCGGGGGAAGAGACCCAGTACTCC.

This clonotype was seen repeatedly, ten times or more. The chain is built from TRBV11-2 and TRBJ2-1, with 11 bases aligning to TRBD2. The CDR3 totals 16 residues. Looked up from germline, CDR1 is SGHAT and CDR2 is FQNNGV. V gave up 5 bases and J gave up 7 bases; unmatched junction bases: 10. CDR3 region: CASSPNSGRARNEQFF. In DNA, the CDR3 is TGTGCCAGCAGCCCTAATAGCGGGAGGGCCAGGAATGAGCAGTTCTTC.

This clonotype has only a few counts. The chain couples TRBV6-2 or TRBV6-3 to TRBJ2-7, with 7 nucleotides matching TRBD1. Trimming took 6 bases from V and 3 from J; bases not matched to a gene: 8. From germline, CDR1 is MNHEY and CDR2 SVGEGT. This CDR3 contains 14 residues. CDR3 residues: CASSYLRQGYEQYF. The CDR3 coding sequence is TGTGCCAGCAGCTACCTTCGACAGGGCTACGAGCAGTACTTC.

The sample holds a few counts of this clonotype. This sequence joins TRBV10-3 and TRBJ1-2; 9 bases are a match to TRBD1. CDR3 length equals 12 residues. Germline V gene data show CDR1 as ENHRY and CDR2 as SYGVKD. With V trimmed by 6 bases and J by 5 bases, 1 base remained unmatched. CDR3 protein: CAIRGQGYGYTF. Here the CDR3 DNA reads TGTGCCATCAGAGGACAGGGGTATGGCTACACCTTC.

This clonotype was seen a handful of times. The CDR3 loop reads CASSPAGDIGELFF. CDR3 nucleotides: TGCGCCAGCAGCCCAGCGGGAGATATCGGGGAGCTGTTTTTT. The genes are TRBV5-1 and TRBJ2-2; 8 bases line up with TRBD2. The CDR3 has 14 amino acids. Trimming took 4 bases from V and 7 from J; bases not matched to a gene: 6. Germline CDR1 and CDR2: SGHRS and YFSETQ.

In this sample, this clonotype turned up a few times. This chain links TRBV20-1 with TRBJ2-1, with unresolved D. The V end was cut by 6 bases, the J end by 4 bases, with 10 bases between. This CDR3 spans 12 amino acids. Germline loops: CDR1 DFQATT, CDR2 SNEGSKA (reference sequence). In DNA, the CDR3 is TGCAGTGCGGGATATGGATACAATGAGCAGTTCTTC. This encodes CSAGYGYNEQFF.